The rows below give T cell receptor beta chains drawn from one sample of a study of cytomegalovirus exposure and HLA in healthy donors. Profiling relied on immunoSEQ multiplex PCR, and the TCRdb table lists in-frame clones only, not all of them. This sample has approximately 150,000 clones; about 77% occur once, and the top ten carry 1.3%. Sequencing used PBMCs. The receptors stem from a woman aged 50 to 60 in good health and CMV-seronegative. The CDR3 runs from the conserved cysteine through the conserved F or W. A D gene is named only where the DNA matches it firmly. The size entry is marked missing in some rows and otherwise reads once, few, many or a size class.

CDR3 protein	CDR3 DNA	clone size	D gene	V gene	J gene
CASSESDTATGELFF	TGTGCCAGCAGTGAATCGGATACAGCCACCGGGGAGCTGTTTTTT	NA	NA	TRBV25-1	TRBJ2-2
CASSLGQGSYNSPLHF	TGCGCCAGCAGCCTGGGACAGGGCTCCTATAATTCACCCCTCCACTTT	NA	TRBD1	TRBV4-3	TRBJ1-6
CASSLPAGFSTGELFF	TGCGCCAGCAGCTTGCCCGCAGGGTTTTCCACCGGGGAGCTGTTTTTT	once	NA	TRBV5-1	TRBJ2-2
CASSLGQTNNSPLHF	TGCGCCAGCAGCCTCGGACAGACCAATAATTCACCCCTCCACTTT	NA	NA	TRBV4-3	TRBJ1-6
CASSLSPGTGNTEAFF	TGTGCCAGCAGTTTATCCCCCGGGACAGGGAACACTGAAGCTTTCTTT	NA	TRBD1	TRBV27	TRBJ1-1
CASSYARAGNTGELFF	TGTGCCAGCAGTTATGCAAGGGCGGGAAACACCGGGGAGCTGTTTTTT	NA	NA	TRBV6-6	TRBJ2-2
CASSRGQGLQETQYF	TGTGCCAGCAGTCGCGGACAGGGGCTACAAGAGACCCAGTACTTC	NA	TRBD1	TRBV6-5	TRBJ2-5
CAWTRGRLAQGGNEQFF	TGTGCCTGGACACGTGGACGACTAGCGCAAGGGGGCAATGAGCAGTTCTTC	NA	TRBD2	TRBV30	TRBJ2-1
CASTPHRDKNIQYF	TGTGCCAGCACCCCCCACAGGGACAAAAACATTCAGTACTTC	NA	NA	TRBV6-6	TRBJ2-4
CASSFSVPNEKLFF	TGCGCCAGCAGCTTCTCTGTCCCCAATGAAAAACTGTTTTTT	NA	NA	TRBV5-1	TRBJ1-4
CARRSITSRQGAGNTIYF	TGTGCCCGCCGTTCAATTACTTCACGACAGGGGGCTGGAAACACCATATATTTT	NA	TRBD1	TRBV28	TRBJ1-3
CASSPPGGIRGNQPQHF	TGTGCCAGCTCACCACCTGGGGGGATCCGTGGCAATCAGCCCCAGCATTTT	NA	NA	TRBV18	TRBJ1-5